The 12 T cell receptor beta chains presented below share a single source sample, sequenced in a study of blood T cell repertoires in COVID-19. Libraries were prepared by immunoSEQ multiplex PCR; TCRdb keeps only in-frame clonotypes and omits some of them. Seen here are about 380,000 clones, 85% to 90% observed once, and the top ten hold 1.2%. Source material: PBMCs or T cells enriched from blood (not recorded which). The source is a woman between 18 and 30 years old who had recovered from COVID-19.

The rearrangement links TRBV12-5 to TRBJ2-7, with TRBD1 matching over 7 bases. The CDR3 consists of 15 residues. CDR1 and CDR2 from the germline V gene are LGHNT and FRNRAP. The V and J ends lost 6 bases and 1 base, in that order; junction bases with no gene match: 9. The CDR3 region has the DNA TGTGCTAGTGGCCGACCGACGGGACAGTCCTACGAGCAGTACTTC. This encodes CASGRPTGQSYEQYF.

The chain employs TRBV3-1 (or the pseudogene TRBV3-2) and TRBJ1-1; D not resolved. Trimming pared 1 base from V and 3 bases from J, leaving 9 bases between. This CDR3 is built from 14 residues. CDR1 and CDR2 from the germline V gene are LGHDT and YNNKEL (reference sequence). The CDR3 nucleotides are TGTGCCAGCAGCCAAGCGGTGTGGTACACTGAAGCTTTCTTT. This sequence encodes CASSQAVWYTEAFF.

The chain recombines TRBV2 with TRBJ2-1; 7 positions agree with TRBD1. Looked up from germline, CDR1 is SNHLY and CDR2 is FYNNEI. Trimming at V came to 7 bases and at J to 8 bases, leaving 5 bases not matched to a gene. This CDR3 region has 12 residues. The CDR3 reads CASIQGRHEQFF. The CDR3 bases are TGTGCCAGCATACAGGGGAGACATGAGCAGTTCTTC.

The V gene is TRBV19, the J gene TRBJ2-6; no clear D gene. Germline lookup yields CDR1 LNHDA and CDR2 SQIVND (reference sequence). V gave up 7 bases and J gave up 0 bases, with 16 bases separating them. The CDR3 sequence is 17 residues long. CDR3: CASKEKAISSGANVLTF. Here the CDR3 DNA reads TGTGCCAGTAAGGAGAAGGCCATCAGCTCTGGGGCCAACGTCCTGACTTTC.

This clone occurred once. The CDR3 region is CASSYSGLNNYGYTF. CDR3 coding DNA: TGTGCCAGCAGTTACTCTGGGCTGAATAACTATGGCTACACCTTC. The chain joins TRBV6-5 to TRBJ1-2; D not certain. Trimming removed 0 bases from V and 1 base from J, with 9 bases in between. The CDR3 length is 15 residues. Germline V lookup: CDR1 MNHEY, CDR2 SVGAGI.

The J gene is TRBJ1-2, the V gene TRBV2; D is perhaps TRBD1 (5 bases). This CDR3 region has 14 residues. CDR1 and CDR2 from the germline V gene are SNHLY and FYNNEI. Trimming shortened V by 6 bases and J by 1 base, and 12 bases separated the two germline ends. Here the CDR3 DNA reads TGTGCCAGCAGGCGGGACCGCTATAACTATGGCTACACCTTC. Amino acids: CASRRDRYNYGYTF. Filled out from reference TRBV2 and TRBJ1-2, the complete variable domain reads EPEVTQTPSHQVTQMGQEVILRCVPISNHLYFYWYRQILGQKVEFLVSFYNNEISEKSEIFDDQFSVERPDGSNFTLKIRSTKLEDSAMYFCASRRDRYNYGYTFGSGTRLTVV.

This rearrangement joins TRBV2 to TRBJ2-3; 12 bases align to TRBD2. The germline V gene encodes CDR1 SNHLY and CDR2 FYNNEI. The CDR3 has 19 residues. V shed 7 bases, J shed 1 base, and the junction held 15 bases outside the gene matches. CDR3 sequence reads: CASIRLAGASGRGTDTQYF. DNA for the CDR3: TGTGCCAGCATCAGACTAGCGGGGGCGTCAGGTCGGGGCACAGATACGCAGTATTTT.

The rearrangement uses TRBV5-1 and TRBJ1-6; no clear D. V lost 1 base and J lost 2, with 13 bases in between. Looked up from germline, CDR1 is SGHRS and CDR2 is YFSETQ. The length of the CDR3 is 17 residues. As DNA, the CDR3 is TGCGCCAGCAGCTTGATGGTAGGAGAAACCTATAATTCACCCCTCCACTTT. Translating it yields CASSLMVGETYNSPLHF.

V usage is TRBV6-5 and J usage is TRBJ2-7, with TRBD2 matching 8 bases. The CDR3 has 14 residues. V trimming: 5 bases; J trimming: 4 bases; junction bases outside the gene matches: 7. The germline V gene has CDR1 MNHEY and CDR2 SVGAGI. This CDR3 is CASSPTGGVYEQYF. The CDR3 bases are TGTGCCAGCAGTCCCACCGGGGGGGTATACGAGCAGTACTTC.

The V and J genes are TRBV6-5 and TRBJ2-7; 8 bases match TRBD1. The CDR3 loop spans 16 amino acids. Looked up from germline, CDR1 is MNHEY and CDR2 is SVGAGI. Germline trimming cut 0 bases from V and 2 bases from J; bases unmatched to any gene: 6. The CDR3 DNA sequence: TGTGCCAGCAGTTACTCGAGCGCACAGGGGGCCTACGAGCAGTACTTC. It codes for CASSYSSAQGAYEQYF.

The chain uses TRBV24-1 and TRBJ2-6; 12 bases line up with TRBD1. The CDR3 runs to 18 residues. Germline V lookup: CDR1 KGHDR, CDR2 SFDVKD. Germline trimming cut 4 bases from V and 2 bases from J; bases unmatched to any gene: 5. The CDR3 coding sequence is TGTGCCACCAGTGACCGGGACAGGGGGCTAACTGGGGCCAACGTCCTGACTTTC. The encoded protein is CATSDRDRGLTGANVLTF.

The chain has TRBV30 and TRBJ1-5, with D tentatively TRBD1 (6 bases). Trimming cost V 2 bases and J 9 bases, with 14 bases left between them. Looked up from germline, CDR1 is GTSNPN and CDR2 is SVGIG (reference sequence). The CDR3 length is 13 residues. CDR3 nucleotide sequence: TGTGCCTGGAGTTTGGGGGCGACAGTGCCCCAGCATTTT. Its translation: CAWSLGATVPQHF.